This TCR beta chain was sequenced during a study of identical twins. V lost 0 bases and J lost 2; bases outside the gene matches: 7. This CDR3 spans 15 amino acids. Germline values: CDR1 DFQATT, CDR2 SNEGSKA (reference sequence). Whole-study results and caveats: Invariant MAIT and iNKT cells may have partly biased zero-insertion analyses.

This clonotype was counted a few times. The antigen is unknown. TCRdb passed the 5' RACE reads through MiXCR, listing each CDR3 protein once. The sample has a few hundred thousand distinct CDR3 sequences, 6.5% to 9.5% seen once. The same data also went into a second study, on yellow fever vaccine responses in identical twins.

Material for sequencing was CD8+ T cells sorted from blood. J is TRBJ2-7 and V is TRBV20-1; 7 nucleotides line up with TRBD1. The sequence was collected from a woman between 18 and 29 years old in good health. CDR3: CSARDPGQQPYEQYF. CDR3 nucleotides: TGCAGTGCTAGAGATCCGGGACAGCAACCCTACGAGCAGTACTTC.